This T cell receptor (beta chain) stems from a study of blood T cell repertoires in COVID-19. In the study overall: Donors in the United States, Italy and Spain gave samples during acute or convalescent COVID-19.

The CDR3 consists of 15 residues. The germline gives CDR1 SGHTA, CDR2 FQGTGA. The V and J ends lost 4 bases and 9 bases respectively, with 21 bases between them. In the source study's methods: Amplified reference gene primers provided the basis for estimating nucleated cell counts. TCRdb's table, derived via immunoSEQ multiplex PCR, lists solely in-frame clones and lacks some. For V, J and clone size, that table is used; D and trimming come from the DNA. This table holds about 190,000 clones, about four fifths found once. This sequence originates from a woman between 65 and 79 years old with active or convalescent COVID-19. This chain joins TRBV7-3 and TRBJ2-5; D might be TRBD2 (6 bases). Specimen: peripheral blood. CDR3 nucleotide sequence: TGTGCCAGCAGCTCCCTCTCGGGACCGCCGGGGGCCCAGTACTTC. Encoded protein: CASSSLSGPPGAQYF.